This T cell receptor (beta chain) was captured by sequencing in a study of blood T cell repertoires in COVID-19. This table comes from immunoSEQ multiplex PCR, and its TCRdb copy is limited to in-frame clones, with some not included. The repertoire holds under 80,000 clones, more than 65% seen once, with over 8.5% in the top ten. With 1 base removed from V and 1 base from J, the gap between germline ends came to 13 bases. Germline values: CDR1 SEHNR, CDR2 FQNEAQ (reference sequence). The CDR3 is 16 residues long. This chain joins TRBV7-9 and TRBJ1-1; TRBD1 might be the D (5 bases). The source material was peripheral blood. The sequence came from a man aged 50 to 60 with acute or convalescent COVID-19. This CDR3 is CASSLDSGPENTEAFF. The CDR3 nucleotides are TGTGCCAGCAGCTTAGACTCAGGGCCGGAGAACACTGAAGCTTTCTTT. Drawing the rest from reference TRBV7-9 and TRBJ1-1, the complete variable domain is DTGVSQNPRHKITKRGQNVTFRCDPISEHNRLYWYRQTLGQGPEFLTYFQNEAQLEKSRLLSDRFSAERPKGSFSTLEIQRTEQGDSAMYLCASSLDSGPENTEAFFGQGTRLTVV.